Given below is one T cell receptor (beta chain) in context. Its target is unknown. The data were produced by immunoSEQ multiplex PCR, yet TCRdb's version contains in-frame clones alone and is incomplete. Of 100,000 or so clones in the sample, under 95% are singletons; the top ten hold about 0.87%. The germline CDR1 and CDR2 sequences are LNHDA and SQIVND (reference sequence). The CDR3 is made up of 16 amino acids. V shed 5 bases and J 1 base; nucleotides not matched to a gene: 6. The sample is drawn from a study of OX40 agonist ivuxolimab in advanced cancers. Whole-study context: Enrollees could have had prior anti-PD-1, anti-PD-L1 or anti-CTLA-4 therapy, which 35% to 40% had received. Notes on the study in general: There were also nonresponders showing low normalized T-cell clonal expansion. The study observed clonal expansion of CD4+ and CD8+ blood T cells by week 6 at 0.1 to 3.0 mg/kg.

Autoimmune disease history or systemic immunosuppression barred patients. The input for sequencing was CD4+ or CD8+ T cells sorted from blood, taken in a trial of the OX40 agonist ivuxolimab. This chain uses TRBV19 with TRBJ2-1; 9 bases align to TRBD2. The TCR sequence derives from an adult with an advanced solid tumor such as melanoma, head and neck, liver or kidney cancer. CDR3 region: CASSSASGVSYNEQFF. CDR3 nucleotide sequence: TGTGCCAGTAGTTCGGCTAGCGGGGTATCCTACAATGAGCAGTTCTTC. The full variable domain, completed using reference TRBV19 and TRBJ2-1, is DGGITQSPKYLFRKEGQNVTLSCEQNLNHDAMYWYRQDPGQGLRLIYYSQIVNDFQKGDIAEGYSVSREKKESFPLTVTSAQKNPTAFYLCASSSASGVSYNEQFFGPGTRLTVL.